This TCR beta chain derives from a study of blood T cell repertoires in COVID-19. Study-level information: Samples of COVID-19 (acute and convalescent) were obtained from the United States, Italy and Spain.

Here immunoSEQ multiplex PCR was the method, and the copy in TCRdb shows in-frame clones only, minus some. The repertoire consists of roughly 500,000 clones, with around 85% occurring once and the leading ten covering 6.5% to 8.5%. V was clipped by 1 base and J by 2 bases; unmatched bases: 10. Germline-derived CDR1 and CDR2 are GTSNPN and SVGIG (reference sequence). The CDR3 is 17 amino acids. What was sequenced was PBMCs or T cells enriched from blood (not recorded which). The clonotype originates from a woman aged 55-75 years who had recovered from COVID-19. This chain links TRBV30 with TRBJ2-2; the match to TRBD2 covers 7 bases. CDR3 DNA sequence: TGTGCCTGGAGTGGTAGTAAGACTAGCACTAACACCGGGGAGCTGTTTTTT. Residues: CAWSGSKTSTNTGELFF.